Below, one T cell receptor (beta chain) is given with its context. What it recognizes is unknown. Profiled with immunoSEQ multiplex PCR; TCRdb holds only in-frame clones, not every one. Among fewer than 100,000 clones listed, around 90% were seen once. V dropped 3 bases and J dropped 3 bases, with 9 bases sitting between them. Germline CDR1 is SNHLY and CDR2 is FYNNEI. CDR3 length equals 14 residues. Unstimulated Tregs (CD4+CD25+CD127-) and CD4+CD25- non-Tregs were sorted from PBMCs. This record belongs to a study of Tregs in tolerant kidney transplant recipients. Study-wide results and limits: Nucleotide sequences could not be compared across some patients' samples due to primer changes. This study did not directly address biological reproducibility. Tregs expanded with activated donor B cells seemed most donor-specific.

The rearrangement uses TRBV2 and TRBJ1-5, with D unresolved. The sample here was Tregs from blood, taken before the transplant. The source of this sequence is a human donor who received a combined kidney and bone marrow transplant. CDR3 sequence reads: CASSDQRSNQPQHF. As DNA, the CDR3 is TGTGCCAGCAGTGACCAAAGGTCCAATCAGCCCCAGCATTTT.